This T cell receptor (beta chain) was captured in a study of shared clonotypes between healthy human individuals. Findings of the study overall: Exclusively blood specimens were collected; tissue repertoires likely differ. Clonotypes not shared had lower generation probabilities than those common to all four donors.

The assay was immunoSEQ multiplex PCR, and TCRdb's table has in-frame clones only and misses some. This sample has about 1.1 million clones, with more than 75% found just once. Germline assignment: CDR1 SGHNT and CDR2 YENEEA. V dropped 5 bases and J dropped 6; count of bases not matched to a gene: 12. This CDR3 has 17 amino acids. Naive CD4+ cells were CD45RA-selected; the remaining cells were memory. On this clone: Its antigen is unknown.

The sample consisted of memory CD4+ T cells from PBMCs. Documented subset: CD45RA-negative fraction. V is TRBV11-3 and J is TRBJ2-3, with 12 bases aligning to TRBD2. This receptor was taken from a man between 18 and 29 years old in good health. Some clones in this sample may be carry-over from other donors' samples. The CDR3 spells CASSQASSGGDLDTQYF. The CDR3 coding sequence is TGTGCCAGCAGCCAAGCATCTAGCGGGGGGGATCTGGATACGCAGTATTTT.